This T cell receptor beta chain comes out of a study of post-analysis software for immune sequencing data (dated by TCRdb to between 2014 and 2017). With respect to the entire study: The recorded disease courses included relapsing-remitting, secondary progressive and progressive-relapsing multiple sclerosis, and some patients had no subtype annotation. A subset of samples was prepared in parallel using single-end sample barcoding, then pooled and co-amplified after Illumina adapter ligation. Patient repertoires were compared against some twelve previously published healthy control repertoires from donors aged about 6 to 27 years.

The method behind the library was PCR. The sample was run on an Illumina HiSeq 2500. Unique molecular identifiers were incorporated into TCR beta cDNA libraries to reduce PCR and sequencing biases. Every 1 to 10 million input T cells yielded 500,000 or so cDNA molecules, meaning each molecule approximated one T cell. Patient libraries were prepared and sequenced with the same protocol used for the earlier healthy control dataset. Samples belonging to the same batch were prepared together, multiplexed and sequenced on a shared HiSeq lane. In the paper's pipeline: MIGEC was used to process the raw barcoded reads, and molecular identifier groups with only a single read were discarded before consensus assembly and CDR3 extraction. VDJtools was used for post-analysis of the clonotype tables, and diversity was normalized by down-sampling every dataset to the size of the smallest sample. To correct batch-related cross-sample contamination, repertoire overlap clustering matched CDR3 amino acid sequences but not nucleotide sequences. TCRdb reprocessed the public reads (quality trimming at Q25 with fastp, clone calling with MiXCR) and kept in-frame beta chains. Identical CDR3 proteins give one entry, which carries the most common genes and DNA. None of the V and J calls come from the authors' own analysis; TCRdb made them. The sample table holds around 200,000 distinct CDR3 sequences, of which roughly 30% were seen once. The ten largest clones add up to around 3.7% of the sample.

Overall study results and their limits: The control group was slightly older than the multiple sclerosis patient group. Significantly lower normalized Chao1 diversity was found in multiple sclerosis patients than in controls, suggesting substantial peripheral T-cell clonal expansion. Direct clustering with F measure showed strong co-clustering of samples prepared in the same batch, prompting a batch-effect correction. Significantly higher frequencies in patients than in controls were found for about five TRBV segments, including TRBV5-6, TRBV5-1 and TRBV20-1.

To demonstrate the VDJtools post-analysis software, TCR beta repertoires were profiled from the peripheral blood of 13 young patients with multiple sclerosis. The multiple sclerosis patients were children and adolescents ranging in age from roughly 6 to 15 years. This clonotype occurred many times. The specificity of this receptor is unknown. No base qualities exist here, and no much larger clone lies one base off it. The CDR3 runs 16 amino acids, cysteine and phenylalanine included. Only the CDR3 DNA stays, 48 bases, in frame from base 1. Via the germline V gene, CDR1 is SGHTA and CDR2 FQGNSA. V loses 4 bases at its end and J loses 7 bases; junction bases beyond the gene matches: 11.

This receptor chain uses TRBV7-2 and TRBJ2-1; 9 nucleotides in the junction match TRBD2. This clonotype was obtained from a girl aged 2 to 17 with multiple sclerosis. The material sequenced was blood. The CDR3 has the sequence CASSWASAGGFNEQFF. At the DNA level, the sequence is TGTGCCAGCAGCTGGGCCTCAGCGGGAGGCTTTAATGAGCAGTTCTTC. The full variable domain, with segments outside the CDR3 supplied by the reference TRBV7-2 and TRBJ2-1 proteins, appears as GAGVSQSPSNKVTEKGKDVELRCDPISGHTALYWYRQSLGQGLEFLIYFQGNSAPDKSGLPSDRFSAERTGGSVSTLTIQRTQQEDSAVYLCASSWASAGGFNEQFFGPGTRLTVL.